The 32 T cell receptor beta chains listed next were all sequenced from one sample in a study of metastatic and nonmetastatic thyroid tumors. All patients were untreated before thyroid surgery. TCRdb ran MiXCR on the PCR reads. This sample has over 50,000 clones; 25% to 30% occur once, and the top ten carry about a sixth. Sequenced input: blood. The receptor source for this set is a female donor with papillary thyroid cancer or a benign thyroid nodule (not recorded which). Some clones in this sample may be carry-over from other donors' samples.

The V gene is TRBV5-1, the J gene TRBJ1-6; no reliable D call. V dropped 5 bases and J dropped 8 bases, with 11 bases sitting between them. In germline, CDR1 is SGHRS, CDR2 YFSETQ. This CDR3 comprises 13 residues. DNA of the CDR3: TGCGCCAGCAGACAGTCCTCTGATTCACCCCTCCACTTT. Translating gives CASRQSSDSPLHF.

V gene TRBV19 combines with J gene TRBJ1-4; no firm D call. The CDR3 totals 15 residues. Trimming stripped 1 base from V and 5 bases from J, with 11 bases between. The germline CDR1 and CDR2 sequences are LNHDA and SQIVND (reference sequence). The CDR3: CASSIGRARNEKLFF. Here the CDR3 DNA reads TGTGCCAGTAGTATAGGTCGAGCTAGAAATGAAAAACTGTTTTTT.

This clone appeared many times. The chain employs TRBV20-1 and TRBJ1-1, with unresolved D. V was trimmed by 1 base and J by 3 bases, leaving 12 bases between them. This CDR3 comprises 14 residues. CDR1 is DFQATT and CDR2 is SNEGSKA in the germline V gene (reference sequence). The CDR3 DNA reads TGCAGTGCTAGAGCGTCCAATGGGTACACTGAAGCTTTCTTT. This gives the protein CSARASNGYTEAFF.

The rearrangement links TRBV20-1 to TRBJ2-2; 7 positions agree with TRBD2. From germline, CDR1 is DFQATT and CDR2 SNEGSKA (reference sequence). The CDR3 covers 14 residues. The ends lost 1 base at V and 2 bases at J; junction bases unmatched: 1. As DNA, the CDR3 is TGCAGTGCTAGAGCGGGAGGAAACACCGGGGAGCTGTTTTTT. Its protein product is CSARAGGNTGELFF.

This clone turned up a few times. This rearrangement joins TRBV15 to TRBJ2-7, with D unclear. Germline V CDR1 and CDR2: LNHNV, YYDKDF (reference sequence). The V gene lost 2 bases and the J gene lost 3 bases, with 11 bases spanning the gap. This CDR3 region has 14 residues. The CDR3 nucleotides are TGTGCCACCAGCAGACCCGAGGACGGCTACGAGCAGTACTTC. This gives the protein CATSRPEDGYEQYF.

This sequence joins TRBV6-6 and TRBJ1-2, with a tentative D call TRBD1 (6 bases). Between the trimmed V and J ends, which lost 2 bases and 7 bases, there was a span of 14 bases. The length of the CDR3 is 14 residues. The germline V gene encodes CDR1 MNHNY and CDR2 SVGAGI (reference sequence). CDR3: CASSYEGVNGGYTF. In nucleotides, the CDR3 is TGTGCCAGCAGTTACGAGGGGGTAAACGGTGGCTACACCTTC.

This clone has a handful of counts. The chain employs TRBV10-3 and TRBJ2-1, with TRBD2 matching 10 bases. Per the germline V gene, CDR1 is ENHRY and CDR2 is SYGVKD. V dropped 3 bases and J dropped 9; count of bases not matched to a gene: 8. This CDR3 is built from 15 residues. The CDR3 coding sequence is TGTGCCATCAGTGAACCTAGCGGGGGTCACAGTGAGCAGTTCTTC. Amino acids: CAISEPSGGHSEQFF.

CDR3 residues: CAWSVRLYEQYF. In DNA form, the CDR3 reads TGTGCCTGGAGTGTTCGGCTATACGAGCAGTACTTC. V is TRBV30 and J is TRBJ2-7; D ambiguous. Trimming removed 0 bases from V and 4 bases from J, with 7 bases in between. The CDR3 runs 12 residues. Per the germline V gene, CDR1 is GTSNPN and CDR2 is SVGIG (reference sequence).

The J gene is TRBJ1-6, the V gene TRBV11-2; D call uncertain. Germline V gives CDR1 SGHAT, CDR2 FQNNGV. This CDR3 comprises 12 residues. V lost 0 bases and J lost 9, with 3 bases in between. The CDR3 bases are TGTGCCAGCAGCTTAGATCTTTCACCCCTCCACTTT. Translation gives CASSLDLSPLHF.

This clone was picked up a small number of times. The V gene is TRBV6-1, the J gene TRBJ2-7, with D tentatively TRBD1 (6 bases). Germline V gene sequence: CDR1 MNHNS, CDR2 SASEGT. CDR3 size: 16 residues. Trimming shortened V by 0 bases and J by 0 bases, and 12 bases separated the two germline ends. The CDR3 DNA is TGTGCCAGCAGTGAAGCTCCAGGGGTCAGCTCCTACGAGCAGTACTTC. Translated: CASSEAPGVSSYEQYF.

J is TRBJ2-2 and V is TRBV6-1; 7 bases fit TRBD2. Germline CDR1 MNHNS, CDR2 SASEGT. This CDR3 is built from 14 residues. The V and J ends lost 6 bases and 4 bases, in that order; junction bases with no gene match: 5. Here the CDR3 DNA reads TGTGCCAGCAGCCCAGGGAGGGCCACCGGGGAGCTGTTTTTT. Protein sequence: CASSPGRATGELFF.

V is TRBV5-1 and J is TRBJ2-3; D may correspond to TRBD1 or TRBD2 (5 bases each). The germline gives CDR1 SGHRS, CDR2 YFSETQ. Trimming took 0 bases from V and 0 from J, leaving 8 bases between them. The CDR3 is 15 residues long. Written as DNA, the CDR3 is TGCGCCAGCAGCTTGGCGGGACCGAGCACAGATACGCAGTATTTT. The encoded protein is CASSLAGPSTDTQYF. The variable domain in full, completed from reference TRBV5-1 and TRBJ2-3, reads KAGVTQTPRYLIKTRGQQVTLSCSPISGHRSVSWYQQTPGQGLQFLFEYFSETQRNKGNFPGRFSGRQFSNSRSEMNVSTLELGDSALYLCASSLAGPSTDTQYFGPGTRLTVL.

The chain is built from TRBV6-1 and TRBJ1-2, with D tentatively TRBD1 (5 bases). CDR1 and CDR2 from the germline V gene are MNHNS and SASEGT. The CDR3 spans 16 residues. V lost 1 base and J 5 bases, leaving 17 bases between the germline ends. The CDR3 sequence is CASSEVGGGLGYGYTF. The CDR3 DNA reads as TGTGCCAGCAGTGAAGTAGGTGGGGGTCTAGGGTATGGCTACACCTTC.

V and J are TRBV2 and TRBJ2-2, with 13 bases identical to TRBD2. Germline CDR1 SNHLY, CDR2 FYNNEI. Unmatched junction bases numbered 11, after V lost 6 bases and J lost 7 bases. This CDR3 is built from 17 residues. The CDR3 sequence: CASSSKGLAGAHGELFF. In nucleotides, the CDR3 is TGTGCCAGCAGCTCGAAAGGACTAGCGGGAGCACACGGGGAGCTGTTTTTT.

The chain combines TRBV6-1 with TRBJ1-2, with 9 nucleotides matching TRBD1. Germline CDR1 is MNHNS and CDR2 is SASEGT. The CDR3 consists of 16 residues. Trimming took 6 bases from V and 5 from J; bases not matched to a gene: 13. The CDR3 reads CASSFGQGTSLYGYTF. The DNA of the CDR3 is TGTGCCAGCAGCTTCGGACAGGGGACCTCCCTATATGGCTACACCTTC.

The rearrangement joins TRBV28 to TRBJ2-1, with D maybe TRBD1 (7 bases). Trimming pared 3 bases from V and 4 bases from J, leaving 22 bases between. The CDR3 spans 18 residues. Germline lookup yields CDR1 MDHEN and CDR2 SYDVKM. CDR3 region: CASSLPGGLFGGYNEQFF. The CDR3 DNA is TGTGCCAGCAGTTTGCCAGGGGGGCTGTTTGGCGGATACAATGAGCAGTTCTTC. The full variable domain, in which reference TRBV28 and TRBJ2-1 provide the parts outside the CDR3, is DVKVTQSSRYLVKRTGEKVFLECVQDMDHENMFWYRQDPGLGLRLIYFSYDVKMKEKGDIPEGYSVSREKKERFSLILESASTNQTSMYLCASSLPGGLFGGYNEQFFGPGTRLTVL.

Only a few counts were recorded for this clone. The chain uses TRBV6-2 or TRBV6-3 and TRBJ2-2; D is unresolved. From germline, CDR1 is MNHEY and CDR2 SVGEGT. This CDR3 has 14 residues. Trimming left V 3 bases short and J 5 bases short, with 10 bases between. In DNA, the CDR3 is TGTGCCAGCAGTTATTATCGTAGTACCGGGGAGCTGTTTTTT. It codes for CASSYYRSTGELFF.

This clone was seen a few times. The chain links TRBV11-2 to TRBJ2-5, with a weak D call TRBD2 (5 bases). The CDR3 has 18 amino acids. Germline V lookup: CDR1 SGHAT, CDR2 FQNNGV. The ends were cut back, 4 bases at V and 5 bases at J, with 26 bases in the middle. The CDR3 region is CASSYKYVGYPGKETQYF. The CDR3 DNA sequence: TGTGCCAGCAGCTATAAATATGTAGGCTACCCCGGGAAGGAGACCCAGTACTTC.

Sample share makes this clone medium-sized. The CDR3 sequence: CAWSTRPGYTF. In nucleotides, the CDR3 is TGTGCCTGGAGTACCCGGCCAGGGTACACCTTC. This chain connects TRBV30 to TRBJ1-2; the D gene is possibly TRBD1 (5 bases). The CDR3 spans 11 residues. Per germline, CDR1 GTSNPN and CDR2 SVGIG (reference sequence). V dropped 2 bases and J dropped 11 bases, with 12 bases sitting between them.

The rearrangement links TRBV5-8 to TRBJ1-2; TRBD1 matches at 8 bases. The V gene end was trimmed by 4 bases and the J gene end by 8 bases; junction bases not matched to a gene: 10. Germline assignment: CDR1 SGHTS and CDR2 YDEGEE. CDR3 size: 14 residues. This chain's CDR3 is CASSRTGLGGGYTF. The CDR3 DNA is TGTGCCAGCAGCCGGACAGGGCTTGGAGGGGGCTACACCTTC.

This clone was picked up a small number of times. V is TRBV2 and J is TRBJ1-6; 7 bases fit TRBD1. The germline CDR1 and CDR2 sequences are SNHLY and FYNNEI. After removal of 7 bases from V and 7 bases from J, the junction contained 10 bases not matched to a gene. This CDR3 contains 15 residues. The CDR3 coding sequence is TGTGCCAGCATGGAGACAGGGTTCGAGAATTCACCCCTCCACTTT. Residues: CASMETGFENSPLHF.

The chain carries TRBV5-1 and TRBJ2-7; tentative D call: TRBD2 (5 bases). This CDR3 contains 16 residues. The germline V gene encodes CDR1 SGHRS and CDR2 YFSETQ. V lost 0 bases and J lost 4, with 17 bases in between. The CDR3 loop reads CASSLAGLSMGYEQYF. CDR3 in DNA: TGCGCCAGCAGCTTGGCCGGACTTTCGATGGGGTACGAGCAGTACTTC.

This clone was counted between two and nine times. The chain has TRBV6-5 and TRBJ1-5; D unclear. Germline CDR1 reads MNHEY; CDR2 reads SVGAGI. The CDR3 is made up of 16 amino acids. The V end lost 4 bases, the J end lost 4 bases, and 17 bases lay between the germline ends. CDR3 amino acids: CASSFSINLGNQPQHF. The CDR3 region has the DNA TGTGCCAGCAGTTTTTCAATTAACTTGGGGAATCAGCCCCAGCATTTT.

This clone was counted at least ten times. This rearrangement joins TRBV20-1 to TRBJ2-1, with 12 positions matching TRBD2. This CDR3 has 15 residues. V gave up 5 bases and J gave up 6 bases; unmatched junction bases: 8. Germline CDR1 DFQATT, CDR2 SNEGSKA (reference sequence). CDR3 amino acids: CSAESGLAGTNEQFF. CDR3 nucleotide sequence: TGCAGTGCTGAATCCGGACTAGCGGGGACCAATGAGCAGTTCTTC.

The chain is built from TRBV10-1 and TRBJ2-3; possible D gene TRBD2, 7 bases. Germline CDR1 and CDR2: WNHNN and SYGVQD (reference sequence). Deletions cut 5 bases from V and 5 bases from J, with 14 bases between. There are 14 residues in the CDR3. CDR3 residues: CASSRAGAGDTQYF. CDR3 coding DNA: TGCGCCAGCAGTCGGGCGGGGGCCGGAGATACGCAGTATTTT.

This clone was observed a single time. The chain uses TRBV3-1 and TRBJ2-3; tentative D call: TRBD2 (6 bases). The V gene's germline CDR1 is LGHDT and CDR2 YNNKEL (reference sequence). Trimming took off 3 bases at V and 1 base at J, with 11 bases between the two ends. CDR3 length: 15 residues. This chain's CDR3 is CASSQGGIRTDTQYF. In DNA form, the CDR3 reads TGTGCCAGCAGCCAGGGCGGGATCCGCACAGATACGCAGTATTTT.

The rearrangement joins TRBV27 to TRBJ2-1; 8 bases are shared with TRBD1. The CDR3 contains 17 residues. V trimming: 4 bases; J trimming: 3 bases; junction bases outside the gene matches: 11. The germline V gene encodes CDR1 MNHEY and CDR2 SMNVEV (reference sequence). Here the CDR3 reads CASSSVGTGGVYNEQFF. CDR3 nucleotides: TGTGCCAGCAGTTCTGTCGGGACAGGTGGCGTCTACAATGAGCAGTTCTTC.

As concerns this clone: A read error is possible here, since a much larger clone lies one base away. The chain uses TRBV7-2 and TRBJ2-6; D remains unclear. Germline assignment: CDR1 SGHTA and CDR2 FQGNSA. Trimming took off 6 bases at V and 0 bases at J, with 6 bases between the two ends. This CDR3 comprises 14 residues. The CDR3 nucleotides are TGTGCCAGCAGAGACAACTCTGGGGCCAACGTCCTGACTTTC. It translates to CASRDNSGANVLTF.

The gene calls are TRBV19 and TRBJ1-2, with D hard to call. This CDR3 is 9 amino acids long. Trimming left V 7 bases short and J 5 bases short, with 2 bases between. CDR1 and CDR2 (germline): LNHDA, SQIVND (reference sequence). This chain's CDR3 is CASTYGYTF. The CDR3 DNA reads TGTGCCAGTACTTATGGCTACACCTTC. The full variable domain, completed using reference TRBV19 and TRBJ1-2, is DGGITQSPKYLFRKEGQNVTLSCEQNLNHDAMYWYRQDPGQGLRLIYYSQIVNDFQKGDIAEGYSVSREKKESFPLTVTSAQKNPTAFYLCASTYGYTFGSGTRLTVV.

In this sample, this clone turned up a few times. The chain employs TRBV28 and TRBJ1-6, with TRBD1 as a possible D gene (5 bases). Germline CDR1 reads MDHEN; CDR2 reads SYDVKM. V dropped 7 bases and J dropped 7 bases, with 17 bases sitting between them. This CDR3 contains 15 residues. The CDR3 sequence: CASIESQGGNSPLHF. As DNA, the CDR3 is TGTGCCAGCATCGAGTCGCAGGGTGGGAATTCACCCCTCCACTTT. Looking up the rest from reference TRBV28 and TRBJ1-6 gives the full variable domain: DVKVTQSSRYLVKRTGEKVFLECVQDMDHENMFWYRQDPGLGLRLIYFSYDVKMKEKGDIPEGYSVSREKKERFSLILESASTNQTSMYLCASIESQGGNSPLHFGNGTRLTVT.

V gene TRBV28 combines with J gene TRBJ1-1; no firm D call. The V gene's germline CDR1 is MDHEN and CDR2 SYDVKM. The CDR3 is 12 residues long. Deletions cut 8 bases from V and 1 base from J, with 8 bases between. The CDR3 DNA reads TGTGCCAGCGGAGGGTGGAACACTGAAGCTTTCTTT. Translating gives CASGGWNTEAFF.

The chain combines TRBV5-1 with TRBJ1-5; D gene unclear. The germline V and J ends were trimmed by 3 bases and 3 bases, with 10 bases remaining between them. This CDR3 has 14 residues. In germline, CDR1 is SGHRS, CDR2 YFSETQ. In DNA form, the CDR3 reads TGCGCCAGCAGCTCGGACGGAGACAATCAGCCCCAGCATTTT. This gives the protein CASSSDGDNQPQHF.